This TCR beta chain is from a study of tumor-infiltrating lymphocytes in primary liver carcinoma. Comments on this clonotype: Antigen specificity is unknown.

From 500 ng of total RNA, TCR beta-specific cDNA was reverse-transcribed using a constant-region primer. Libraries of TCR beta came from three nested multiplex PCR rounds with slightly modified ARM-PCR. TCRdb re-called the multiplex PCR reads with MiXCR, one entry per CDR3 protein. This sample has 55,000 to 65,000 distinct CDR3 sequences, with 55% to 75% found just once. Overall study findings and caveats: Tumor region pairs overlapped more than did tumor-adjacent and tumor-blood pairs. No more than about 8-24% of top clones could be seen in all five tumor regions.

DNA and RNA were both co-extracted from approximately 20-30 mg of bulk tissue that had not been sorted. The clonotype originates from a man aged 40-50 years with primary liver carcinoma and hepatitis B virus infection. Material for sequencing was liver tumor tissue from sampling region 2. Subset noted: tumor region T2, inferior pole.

The CDR3 region has the DNA TGTGCCAGCAGCCCACAGGGGGCGGTCGGCTACACCTTC. It translates to CASSPQGAVGYTF. The V and J genes are TRBV6-5 and TRBJ1-2; TRBD1 aligns across 9 bases. Germline CDR1 is MNHEY and CDR2 is SVGAGI. This CDR3 comprises 13 residues. The junction had 7 bases not matched to a gene; V was cut back by 6 bases and J by 8 bases.